This T cell receptor beta chain was identified during a study of cytomegalovirus exposure and HLA in healthy donors. The CDR3 length is 13 residues. Germline V lookup: CDR1 MNHNS, CDR2 SASEGT. Deletions cut 10 bases from V and 4 bases from J, with 16 bases between. Both 60 Vbeta primers and 13 Jbeta primers went into the PCR. Clones were read by immunoSEQ multiplex PCR, and TCRdb kept only the in-frame ones, dropping some. The sample has 140,000 or so clones; roughly 84% are singletons. Sequenced material: PBMCs. The clonotype was recovered from a boy under 10 years old in good health and CMV-seronegative. J is TRBJ2-5 and V is TRBV6-1, with TRBD1 as a possible D gene (6 bases). CDR3 sequence reads: CATRGVGRETQYF. The CDR3 region has the DNA TGTGCCACCAGGGGAGTAGGACGAGAGACCCAGTACTTC.